A selection of T cell receptor beta chains follows, all from one sample in a study of control samples from healthy donors and cancer patients. The assay was immunoSEQ multiplex PCR, and TCRdb's table has in-frame clones only and misses some. The profile shows some 20,000 clones, 86% of them singletons. Sample: PBMCs. These receptors were collected from a woman in her 70s with colorectal cancer. Both conserved end residues are part of each CDR3. D genes are given only for firm matches. Clone size is stated in some rows and not others, as once, few, many or a class when expanded.

clone_size j_call v_call d_call cdr3_nt cdr3_aa
. TRBJ2-1 TRBV4-1 . TGCGCCAGCAGCCAGATTTTGACGGTACGCGAGCAGTTCTTC CASSQILTVREQFF
. TRBJ1-1 TRBV6-5 . TGTGCCAGCAGCGTCGGAAAGAACACTGAAGCTTTCTTT CASSVGKNTEAFF
. TRBJ1-1 TRBV11-3 . TGTGCCAGCAGCTTGCGGACAACTGAAGCTTTCTTT CASSLRTTEAFF
. TRBJ2-7 TRBV29-1 TRBD1 TGCAGCGCAGGGGACAGCTTTTACGAGCAGTACTTC CSAGDSFYEQYF
. TRBJ2-5 TRBV5-1 TRBD1 TGCGCCAGCAGCTTGGGGGGACAGCGCCAAGAGACCCAGTACTTC CASSLGGQRQETQYF
. TRBJ2-2 TRBV9 . TGTGCCAGCCGGCGGGAAAGAGGGGGGTTGGGCACCGGGGAGCTGTTTTTT CASRRERGGLGTGELFF
. TRBJ2-6 TRBV14 . TGTGCCAGCAGCCAAGACAGGAGTACCGTCCTGACTTTC CASSQDRSTVLTF
. TRBJ1-3 TRBV11-3 . TGTGCCAGCAGCTTAGGACTATACTCTGGAAACACCATATATTTT CASSLGLYSGNTIYF
. TRBJ1-5 TRBV29-1 . TGCAGCGTCCTCTCCACAGAGGACGGGCAGCCCCAGCATTTT CSVLSTEDGQPQHF
. TRBJ2-6 TRBV7-3 TRBD1 TGTGCCAGCAGCCCTGGACAGGGCTGGGGGGTAACTTTC CASSPGQGWGVTF
. TRBJ1-3 TRBV12-3/TRBV12-4 . TGTGCCAGCAGTTACTCTGGAAACACCATATATTTT CASSYSGNTIYF
once TRBJ1-1 TRBV3-1/TRBV3-2 . TGTGCCAGCAGCCAAAGGGGGGTGAACACTGAAGCTTTCTTT CASSQRGVNTEAFF
. TRBJ2-1 TRBV11-3 TRBD1 TGTGCCAGCAGCATAGGGGGCCCTAGCGAGCAGTTCTTC CASSIGGPSEQFF
. TRBJ2-1 TRBV5-4 TRBD1 TGTGCCAGCAGCTTAGGACAGGGCAGCGATGAGCAGTTCTTC CASSLGQGSDEQFF
. TRBJ2-7 TRBV4-1 TRBD1 TGCGCCAGCAGCCAGGCTATTCCGGGACAGGGGGTCTACGAGCAGTACTTC CASSQAIPGQGVYEQYF
. TRBJ1-2 TRBV2 . TGTGCCAGCAGTGAAGAGTCGTCCCCGACCTTC CASSEESSPTF
few TRBJ2-7 TRBV9 . TGTGCCAGCAGCCCCTGGGACACGGCCTACGAGCAGTACTTC CASSPWDTAYEQYF
. TRBJ1-2 TRBV6-5 . TGTGCCACAAAACTCGACCTCTATGGCTACACCTTC CATKLDLYGYTF
once TRBJ2-3 TRBV7-9 . TGTGCCAGCAGCTTAGTAGTGGATACGCAGTATTTT CASSLVVDTQYF
once TRBJ1-5 TRBV7-2 . TGTGCCAGCAGCTTAGACAGGGTAGGTGGACAGCCCCAGCATTTT CASSLDRVGGQPQHF
. TRBJ1-2 TRBV6-6 TRBD1 TGTGCCAGCAGTTTAACAGGGGACTATGGCTACACCTTC CASSLTGDYGYTF
. TRBJ2-2 TRBV10-3 . TGTGCCATCAGGGATAGCACCGGGGAGCTGTTTTTT CAIRDSTGELFF
. TRBJ1-2 TRBV7-2 . TGTGCCAGCAGCTTATGGGGGAGGGACTATGGCTACACCTTC CASSLWGRDYGYTF
. TRBJ2-2 TRBV25-1 . TGTGCCAGCAGTGAATCGGCCGGGGAGCTGTTTTTT CASSESAGELFF
. TRBJ1-1 TRBV4-3 TRBD1 TGCGCCAGCAGCCGGGGGACAGTGAACACTGAAGCTTTCTTT CASSRGTVNTEAFF